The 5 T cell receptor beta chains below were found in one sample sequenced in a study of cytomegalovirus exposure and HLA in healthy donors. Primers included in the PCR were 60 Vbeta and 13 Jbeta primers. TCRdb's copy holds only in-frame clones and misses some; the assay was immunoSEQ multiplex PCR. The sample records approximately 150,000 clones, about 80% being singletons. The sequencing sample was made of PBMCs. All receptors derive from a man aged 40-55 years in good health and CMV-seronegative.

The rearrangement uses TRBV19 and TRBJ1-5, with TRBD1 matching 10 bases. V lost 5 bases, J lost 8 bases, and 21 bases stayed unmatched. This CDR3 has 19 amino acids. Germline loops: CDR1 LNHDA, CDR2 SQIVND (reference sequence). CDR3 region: CASSLARKNFRDRGKPQHF. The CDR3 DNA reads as TGTGCCAGTAGTCTCGCCCGTAAAAATTTCCGGGACAGGGGAAAGCCCCAGCATTTT.

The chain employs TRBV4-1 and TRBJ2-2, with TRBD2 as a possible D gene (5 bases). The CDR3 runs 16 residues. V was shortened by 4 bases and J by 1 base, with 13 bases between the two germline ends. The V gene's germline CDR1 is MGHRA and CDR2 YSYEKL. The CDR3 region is CASSRLPDLNTGELFF. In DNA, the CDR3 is TGCGCCAGCAGCCGCCTTCCGGACTTGAACACCGGGGAGCTGTTTTTT.

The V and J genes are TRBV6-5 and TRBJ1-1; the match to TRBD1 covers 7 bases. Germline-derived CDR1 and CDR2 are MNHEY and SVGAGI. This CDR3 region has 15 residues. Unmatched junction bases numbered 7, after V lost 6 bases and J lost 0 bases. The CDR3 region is CASRPTGTVNTEAFF. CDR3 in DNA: TGTGCCAGCAGACCAACCGGGACAGTGAACACTGAAGCTTTCTTT.

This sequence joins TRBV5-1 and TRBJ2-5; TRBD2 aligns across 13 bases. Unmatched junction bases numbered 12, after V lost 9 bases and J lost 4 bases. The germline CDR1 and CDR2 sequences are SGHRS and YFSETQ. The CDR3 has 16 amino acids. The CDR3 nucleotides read TGCGCCACCAAGGGACTAGCGGGGAGTAAGGGAGAGACCCAGTACTTC. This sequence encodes CATKGLAGSKGETQYF.

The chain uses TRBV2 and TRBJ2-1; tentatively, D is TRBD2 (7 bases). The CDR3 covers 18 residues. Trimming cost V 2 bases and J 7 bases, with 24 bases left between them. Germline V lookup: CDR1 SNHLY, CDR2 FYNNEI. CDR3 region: CASSEPQRRGGEWNEQFF. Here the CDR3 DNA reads TGTGCCAGCAGTGAACCCCAGCGGAGGGGGGGCGAGTGGAATGAGCAGTTCTTC.